The next 9 T cell receptor beta chains were all read from a single sample in a study of CD8 T cells in Susac syndrome. Reverse transcription used roughly 0.45 to 1 ug RNA and random hexamers. Via MiXCR, TCRdb re-called the immunoSEQ multiplex PCR reads, giving one row per CDR3 protein. The sample carries around 200,000 distinct CDR3 sequences, about 95% recorded once. Source material: CD4+ T cells from PBMCs. The receptors were gathered from a human donor with multiple sclerosis.

The V gene is TRBV9, the J gene TRBJ2-1, with 14 bases aligning to TRBD2. The CDR3 is made up of 15 amino acids. In germline, CDR1 is SGDLS, CDR2 YYNGEE. V was clipped by 2 bases and J by 7 bases; unmatched bases: 2. The CDR3 coding sequence is TGTGCCAGCAGCGTGGGGACTAGCGGGGGTAATGAGCAGTTCTTC. This gives the protein CASSVGTSGGNEQFF.

The CDR3 here is CASSPLEDHGNTIYF. The CDR3, as DNA: TGTGCCAGCAGTCCCCTTGAGGATCACGGAAACACCATATATTTT. This chain joins TRBV3-1 and TRBJ1-3; D remains unclear. The CDR3 runs to 15 residues. In germline, CDR1 is LGHDT, CDR2 YNNKEL (reference sequence). The V and J ends lost 6 bases and 4 bases respectively, with 16 bases between them.

The V and J genes are TRBV7-2 and TRBJ1-6; D might be TRBD1 (5 bases). Between the trimmed V and J ends, which lost 0 bases and 10 bases, there was a span of 10 bases. Germline V gives CDR1 SGHTA, CDR2 FQGNSA. The CDR3 contains 14 residues. CDR3 sequence: CASSLAGTGSPLHF. DNA of the CDR3: TGTGCCAGCAGCTTAGCGGGGACGGGGTCACCCCTCCACTTT.

This chain uses TRBV3-1 with TRBJ2-6; a possible D gene is TRBD1 (5 bases). CDR1 LGHDT and CDR2 YNNKEL come from the germline V gene (reference sequence). Trimming removed 0 bases at V and 2 bases at J, with 11 bases between. CDR3 size: 17 residues. The CDR3 reads CASSQDVRRAGANVLTF. CDR3 DNA: TGTGCCAGCAGCCAAGATGTTCGCAGGGCTGGGGCCAACGTCCTGACTTTC.

This clonotype was found once. The chain is built from TRBV30 and TRBJ1-1; D is perhaps TRBD1 (5 bases). The CDR3 contains 11 residues. Germline V gene data show CDR1 as GTSNPN and CDR2 as SVGIG (reference sequence). The ends were cut back, 0 bases at V and 10 bases at J, with 9 bases in the middle. The CDR3, as DNA: TGTGCCTGGAGTGTAACGGGGCCAGCTTTCTTT. It yields the protein CAWSVTGPAFF.

The gene calls are TRBV5-1 and TRBJ1-5, with D unresolved. This CDR3 region has 15 residues. V lost 4 bases, J lost 0 bases, and 11 bases lay in between. Germline CDR1 is SGHRS and CDR2 is YFSETQ. CDR3 protein: CASSIDGDSNQPQHF. The DNA for the CDR3 is TGCGCCAGCAGCATTGACGGAGATAGCAATCAGCCCCAGCATTTT.

The J gene is TRBJ1-2, the V gene TRBV12-3 or TRBV12-4, with D unresolved. This CDR3 is 14 amino acids long. Trimming stripped 0 bases from V and 7 bases from J, with 12 bases between. This CDR3 is CASSLAPGLSGYTF. CDR3 DNA sequence: TGTGCCAGCAGTTTAGCCCCTGGACTCTCTGGCTACACCTTC.

This clonotype was seen once. The V call is TRBV7-8, the J call TRBJ2-1; D uncertain. V lost 3 bases and J lost 6, with 9 bases in between. In germline, CDR1 is SGHVS, CDR2 FQNEAQ. The CDR3 is made up of 13 amino acids. CDR3: CASSFDRPNEQFF. CDR3 sequence (DNA): TGTGCCAGCAGCTTCGACCGGCCCAATGAGCAGTTCTTC.

The chain joins TRBV14 to TRBJ2-1; TRBD1 or TRBD2 may be the D gene (6 bases each). Trimming stripped 5 bases from V and 6 bases from J, with 14 bases between. The length of the CDR3 is 14 residues. CDR1 and CDR2 (germline): SGHDN, FVKESK. For the CDR3, the DNA is TGTGCCAGCAGCTCCCTTGGAGGGGGCAATGAGCAGTTCTTC. It yields the protein CASSSLGGGNEQFF.